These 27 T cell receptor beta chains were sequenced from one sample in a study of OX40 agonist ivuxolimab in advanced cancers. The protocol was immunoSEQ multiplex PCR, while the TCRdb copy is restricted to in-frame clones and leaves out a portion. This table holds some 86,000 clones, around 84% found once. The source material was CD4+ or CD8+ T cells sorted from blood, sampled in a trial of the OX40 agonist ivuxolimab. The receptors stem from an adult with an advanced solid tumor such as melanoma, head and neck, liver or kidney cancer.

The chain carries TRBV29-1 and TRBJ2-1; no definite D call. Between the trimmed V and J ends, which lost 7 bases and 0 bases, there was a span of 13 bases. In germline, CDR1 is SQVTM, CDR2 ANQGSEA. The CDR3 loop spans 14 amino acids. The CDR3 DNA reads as TGCAGCGGAAGGGAAGACGACTCCTACAATGAGCAGTTCTTC. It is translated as CSGREDDSYNEQFF.

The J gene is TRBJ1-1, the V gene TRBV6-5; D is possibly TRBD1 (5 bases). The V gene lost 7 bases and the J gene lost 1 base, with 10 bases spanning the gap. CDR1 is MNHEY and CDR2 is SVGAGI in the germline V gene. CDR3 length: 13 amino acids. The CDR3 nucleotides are TGTGCCAGCACTCTCAGGGAGAACACTGAAGCTTTCTTT. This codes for CASTLRENTEAFF.

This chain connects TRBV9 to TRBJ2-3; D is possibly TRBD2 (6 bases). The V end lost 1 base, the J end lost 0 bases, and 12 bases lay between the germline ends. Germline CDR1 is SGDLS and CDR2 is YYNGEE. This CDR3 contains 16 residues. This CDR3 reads CASSVRAGRSTDTQYF. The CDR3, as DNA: TGTGCCAGCAGCGTAAGGGCGGGGCGAAGCACAGATACGCAGTATTTT.

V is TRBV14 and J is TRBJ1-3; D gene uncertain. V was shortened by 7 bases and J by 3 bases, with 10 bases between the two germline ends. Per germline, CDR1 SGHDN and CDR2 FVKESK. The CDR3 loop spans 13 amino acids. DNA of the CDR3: TGTGCCAGCAAACAACCGGGTGGAAACACCATATATTTT. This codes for CASKQPGGNTIYF.

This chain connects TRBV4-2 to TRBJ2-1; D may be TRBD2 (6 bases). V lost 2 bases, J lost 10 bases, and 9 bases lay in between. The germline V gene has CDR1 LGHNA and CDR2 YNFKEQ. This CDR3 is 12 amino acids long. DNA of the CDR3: TGTGCCAGCAGCCAATTTGGGGGGGAGCAGTTCTTC. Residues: CASSQFGGEQFF.

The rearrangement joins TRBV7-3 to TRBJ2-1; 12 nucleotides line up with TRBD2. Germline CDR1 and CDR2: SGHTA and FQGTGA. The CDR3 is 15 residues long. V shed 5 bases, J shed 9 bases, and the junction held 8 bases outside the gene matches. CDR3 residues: CASSDSTSGGGEQFF. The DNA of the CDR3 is TGTGCCAGCAGCGACTCGACTAGCGGGGGAGGTGAGCAGTTCTTC. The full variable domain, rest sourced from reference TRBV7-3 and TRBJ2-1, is GAGVSQTPSNKVTEKGKYVELRCDPISGHTALYWYRQSLGQGPEFLIYFQGTGAADDSGLPNDRFFAVRPEGSVSTLKIQRTERGDSAVYLCASSDSTSGGGEQFFGPGTRLTVL.

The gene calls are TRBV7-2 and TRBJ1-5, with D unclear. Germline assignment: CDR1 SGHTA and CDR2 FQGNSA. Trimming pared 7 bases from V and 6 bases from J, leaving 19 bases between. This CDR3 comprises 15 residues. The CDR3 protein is CASTKETSLGQPQHF. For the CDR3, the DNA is TGTGCCAGCACCAAAGAAACCTCTTTGGGTCAGCCCCAGCATTTT.

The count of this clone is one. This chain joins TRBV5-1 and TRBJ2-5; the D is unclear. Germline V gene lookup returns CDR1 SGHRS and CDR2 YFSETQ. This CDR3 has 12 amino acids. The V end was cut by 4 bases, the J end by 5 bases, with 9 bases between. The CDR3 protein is CASSPDTETQYF. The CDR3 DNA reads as TGCGCCAGCAGCCCCGACACGGAGACCCAGTACTTC.

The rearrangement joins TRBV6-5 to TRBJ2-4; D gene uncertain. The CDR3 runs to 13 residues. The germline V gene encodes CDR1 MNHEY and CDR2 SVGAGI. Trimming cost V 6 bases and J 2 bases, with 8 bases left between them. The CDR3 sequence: CASRDSSKNIQYF. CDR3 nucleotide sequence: TGTGCCAGCAGAGACTCGTCCAAAAACATTCAGTACTTC.

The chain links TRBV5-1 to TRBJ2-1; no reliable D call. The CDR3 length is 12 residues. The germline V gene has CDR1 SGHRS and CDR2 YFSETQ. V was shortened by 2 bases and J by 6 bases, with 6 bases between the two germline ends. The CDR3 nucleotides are TGCGCCAGCAGCTTCCTTGGCAATGAGCAGTTCTTC. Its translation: CASSFLGNEQFF.

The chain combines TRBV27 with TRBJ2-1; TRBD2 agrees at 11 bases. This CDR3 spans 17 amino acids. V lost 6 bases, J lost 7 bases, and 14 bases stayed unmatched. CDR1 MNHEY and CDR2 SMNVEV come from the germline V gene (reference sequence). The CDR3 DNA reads TGTGCCAGCAGGGAGGGCACTAGCGGGAGTTTTTGGAATGAGCAGTTCTTC. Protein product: CASREGTSGSFWNEQFF.

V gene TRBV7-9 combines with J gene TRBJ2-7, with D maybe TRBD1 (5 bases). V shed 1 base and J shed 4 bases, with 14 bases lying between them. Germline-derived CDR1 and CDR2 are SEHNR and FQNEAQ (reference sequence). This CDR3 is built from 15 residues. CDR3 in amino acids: CASSLGGPLVYEQYF. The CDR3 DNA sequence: TGTGCCAGCAGCTTAGGGGGCCCGTTGGTGTACGAGCAGTACTTC.

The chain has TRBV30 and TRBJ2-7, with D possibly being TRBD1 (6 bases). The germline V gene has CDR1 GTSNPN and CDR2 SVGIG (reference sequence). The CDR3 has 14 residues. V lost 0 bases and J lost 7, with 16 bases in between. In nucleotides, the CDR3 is TGTGCCTGGAGTGTTGAAGGGGGTACGGGGGAGCAGTACTTC. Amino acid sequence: CAWSVEGGTGEQYF.

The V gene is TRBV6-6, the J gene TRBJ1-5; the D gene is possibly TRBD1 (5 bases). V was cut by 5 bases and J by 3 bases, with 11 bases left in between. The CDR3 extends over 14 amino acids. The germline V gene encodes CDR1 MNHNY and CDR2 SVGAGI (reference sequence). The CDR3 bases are TGTGCCAGCAGTGCTCAGGGTATCAATCAGCCCCAGCATTTT. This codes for CASSAQGINQPQHF.

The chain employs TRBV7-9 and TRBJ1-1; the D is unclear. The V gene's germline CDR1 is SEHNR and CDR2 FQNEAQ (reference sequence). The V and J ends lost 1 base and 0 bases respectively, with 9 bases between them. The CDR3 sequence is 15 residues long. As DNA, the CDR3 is TGTGCCAGCAGCTTAGGAGGGCGCATGAACACTGAAGCTTTCTTT. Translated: CASSLGGRMNTEAFF.

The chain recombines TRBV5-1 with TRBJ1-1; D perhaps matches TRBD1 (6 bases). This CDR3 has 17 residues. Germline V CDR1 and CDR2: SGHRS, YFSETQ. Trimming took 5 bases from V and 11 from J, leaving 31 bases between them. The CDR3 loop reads CASRLRDKGGDASRAFF. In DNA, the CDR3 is TGCGCCAGCAGACTTCGGGACAAAGGGGGGGACGCGTCGAGGGCTTTCTTT.

CDR3 coding DNA: TGTGCCAGCCCAACTAGCGGGAGACCCCTCTCCTACGAGCAGTACTTC. Translating it yields CASPTSGRPLSYEQYF. The rearrangement joins TRBV21-1 to TRBJ2-7; the table's D call, TRBD2, was not checked against the DNA. TRBV21-1 is a pseudogene segment. The CDR3 is made up of 16 amino acids.

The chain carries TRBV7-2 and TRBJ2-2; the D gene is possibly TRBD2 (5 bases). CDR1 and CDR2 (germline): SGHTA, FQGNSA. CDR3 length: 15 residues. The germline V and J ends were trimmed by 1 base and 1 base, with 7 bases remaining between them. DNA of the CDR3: TGTGCCAGCAGCTTAGGAGGGATGAACACCGGGGAGCTGTTTTTT. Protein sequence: CASSLGGMNTGELFF.

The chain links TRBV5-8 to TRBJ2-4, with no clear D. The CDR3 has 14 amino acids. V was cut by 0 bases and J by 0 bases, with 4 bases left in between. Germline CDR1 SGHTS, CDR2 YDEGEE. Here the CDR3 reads CASSLGGAKNIQYF. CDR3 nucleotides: TGTGCCAGCAGCTTGGGAGGAGCCAAAAACATTCAGTACTTC.

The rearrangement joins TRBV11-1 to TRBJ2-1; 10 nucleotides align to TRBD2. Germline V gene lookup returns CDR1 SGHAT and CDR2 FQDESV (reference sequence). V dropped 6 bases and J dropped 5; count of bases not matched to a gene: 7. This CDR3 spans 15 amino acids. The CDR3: CASSLPSGRDNEQFF. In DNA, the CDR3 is TGTGCCAGCAGTCTACCTAGCGGGAGAGACAATGAGCAGTTCTTC.

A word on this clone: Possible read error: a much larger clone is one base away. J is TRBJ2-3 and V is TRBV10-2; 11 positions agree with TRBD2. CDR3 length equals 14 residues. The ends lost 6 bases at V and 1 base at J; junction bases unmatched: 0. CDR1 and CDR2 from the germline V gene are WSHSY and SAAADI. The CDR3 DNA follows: TGCGCCAGCAGGGGACTAGCGGGCACAGATACGCAGTATTTT. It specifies CASRGLAGTDTQYF.

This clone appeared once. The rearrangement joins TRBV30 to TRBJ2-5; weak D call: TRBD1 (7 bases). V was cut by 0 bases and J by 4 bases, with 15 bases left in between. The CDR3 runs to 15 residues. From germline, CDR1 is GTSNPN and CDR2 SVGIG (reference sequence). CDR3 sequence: CAWSVGQRRAETQYF. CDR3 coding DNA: TGTGCCTGGAGTGTGGGACAGAGGAGGGCAGAGACCCAGTACTTC. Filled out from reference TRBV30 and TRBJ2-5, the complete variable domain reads SQTIHQWPATLVQPVGSPLSLECTVEGTSNPNLYWYRQAAGRGLQLLFYSVGIGQISSEVPQNLSASRPQDRQFILSSKKLLLSDSGFYLCAWSVGQRRAETQYFGPGTRLLVL.

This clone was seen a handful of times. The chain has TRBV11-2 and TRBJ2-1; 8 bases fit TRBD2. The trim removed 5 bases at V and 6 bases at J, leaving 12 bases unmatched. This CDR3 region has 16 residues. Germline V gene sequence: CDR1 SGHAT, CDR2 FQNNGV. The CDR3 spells CASSPYPVAGTNEQFF. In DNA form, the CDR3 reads TGTGCCAGCAGCCCCTACCCCGTAGCGGGAACCAATGAGCAGTTCTTC. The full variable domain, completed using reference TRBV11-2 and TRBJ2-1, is EAGVAQSPRYKIIEKRQSVAFWCNPISGHATLYWYQQILGQGPKLLIQFQNNGVVDDSQLPKDRFSAERLKGVDSTLKIQPAKLEDSAVYLCASSPYPVAGTNEQFFGPGTRLTVL.

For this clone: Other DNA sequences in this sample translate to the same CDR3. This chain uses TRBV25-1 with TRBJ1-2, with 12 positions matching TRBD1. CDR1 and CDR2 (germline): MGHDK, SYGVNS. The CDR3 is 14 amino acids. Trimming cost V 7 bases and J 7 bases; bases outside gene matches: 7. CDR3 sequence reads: CASTRGTGGFGYTF. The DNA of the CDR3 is TGTGCCAGCACCCGTGGGACAGGGGGCTTTGGCTACACCTTC.

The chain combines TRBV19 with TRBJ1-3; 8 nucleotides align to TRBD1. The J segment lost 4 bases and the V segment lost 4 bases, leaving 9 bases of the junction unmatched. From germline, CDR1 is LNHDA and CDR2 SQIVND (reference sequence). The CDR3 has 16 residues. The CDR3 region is CASSRFQGARGNTIYF. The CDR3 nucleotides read TGTGCCAGTAGTAGATTTCAGGGGGCGCGGGGAAACACCATATATTTT.

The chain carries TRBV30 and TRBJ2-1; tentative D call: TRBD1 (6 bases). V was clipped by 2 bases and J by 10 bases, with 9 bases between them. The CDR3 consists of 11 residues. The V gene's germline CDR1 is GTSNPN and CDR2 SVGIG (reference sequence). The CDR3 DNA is TGTGCCTGGAGTATTACAGGGGAGCAGTTCTTC. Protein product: CAWSITGEQFF. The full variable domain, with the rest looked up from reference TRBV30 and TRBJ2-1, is SQTIHQWPATLVQPVGSPLSLECTVEGTSNPNLYWYRQAAGRGLQLLFYSVGIGQISSEVPQNLSASRPQDRQFILSSKKLLLSDSGFYLCAWSITGEQFFGPGTRLTVL.

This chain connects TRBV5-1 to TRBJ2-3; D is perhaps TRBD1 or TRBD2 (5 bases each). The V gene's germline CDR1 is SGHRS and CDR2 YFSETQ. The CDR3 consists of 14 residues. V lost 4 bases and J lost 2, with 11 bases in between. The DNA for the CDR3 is TGCGCCAGCAGCCCGGGACGGTCCACAGATACGCAGTATTTT. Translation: CASSPGRSTDTQYF. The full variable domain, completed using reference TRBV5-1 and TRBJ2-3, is KAGVTQTPRYLIKTRGQQVTLSCSPISGHRSVSWYQQTPGQGLQFLFEYFSETQRNKGNFPGRFSGRQFSNSRSEMNVSTLELGDSALYLCASSPGRSTDTQYFGPGTRLTVL.